A selection of T cell receptor beta chains follows, all from one sample in a study of T cell responses to AZD1222 COVID-19 vaccine. The table came from immunoSEQ multiplex PCR; TCRdb's copy has only in-frame clones and leaves some out. The sample includes 150,000 to 200,000 clones, 85% to 95% seen only once; the top ten take 3% to 5%. The sequenced sample was peripheral blood, obtained on day 0 of AZD1222 vaccination. These TCRs come from an adult in good health. CDR3s include the opening cysteine and the closing phenylalanine or tryptophan. The order of the fields is CDR3 protein, CDR3 DNA, D gene, V gene, J gene, clone size. The D gene is left open where the match is weak. Size is stated for part of the rows, as once, few or many counts, or as a class when the clone is expanded.

CDR3aa: CSVVMNTEAFF
CDR3nt: TGCAGCGTTGTTATGAACACTGAAGCTTTCTTT
d_gene: .
v_gene: TRBV29-1
j_gene: TRBJ1-1
abundance: .

CDR3aa: CASSPGGIGPQHF
CDR3nt: TGTGCCAGCAGCCCAGGGGGCATCGGGCCCCAGCATTTT
d_gene: TRBD1
v_gene: TRBV3-1/TRBV3-2
j_gene: TRBJ1-5
abundance: .

CDR3aa: CASSLAQVGTGDGYTF
CDR3nt: TGTGCCAGCAGCTTGGCCCAGGTAGGGACAGGGGATGGCTACACCTTC
d_gene: TRBD1
v_gene: TRBV5-6
j_gene: TRBJ1-2
abundance: .

CDR3aa: CASSQGQGSGYTEAFF
CDR3nt: TGTGCCAGCAGCCAGGGACAGGGGTCGGGATACACTGAAGCTTTCTTT
d_gene: TRBD1
v_gene: TRBV3-1/TRBV3-2
j_gene: TRBJ1-1
abundance: .

CDR3aa: CASSRSGGTDTQYF
CDR3nt: TGTGCCAGCAGTCGGAGTGGGGGCACAGATACGCAGTATTTT
d_gene: .
v_gene: TRBV9
j_gene: TRBJ2-3
abundance: .

CDR3aa: CASSISGFPANEQFF
CDR3nt: TGTGCCAGTAGTATTTCCGGGTTCCCCGCCAATGAGCAGTTCTTC
d_gene: .
v_gene: TRBV19
j_gene: TRBJ2-1
abundance: once

CDR3aa: CASSTRTEGQAFF
CDR3nt: TGTGCCAGCAGCACTCGGACCGAAGGGCAAGCTTTCTTT
d_gene: .
v_gene: TRBV6-2/TRBV6-3
j_gene: TRBJ1-1
abundance: .

CDR3aa: CASSGQGNTEAFF
CDR3nt: TGTGCCAGCAGCGGACAAGGGAACACTGAAGCTTTCTTT
d_gene: .
v_gene: TRBV9
j_gene: TRBJ1-1
abundance: .

CDR3aa: CAWSRGGSDNQPQHF
CDR3nt: TGTGCCTGGAGCCGGGGGGGAAGTGACAATCAGCCCCAGCATTTT
d_gene: .
v_gene: TRBV30
j_gene: TRBJ1-5
abundance: .

CDR3aa: CASRANWDANTEAFF
CDR3nt: TGTGCCAGCAGGGCGAACTGGGACGCGAACACTGAAGCTTTCTTT
d_gene: .
v_gene: TRBV6-5
j_gene: TRBJ1-1
abundance: .

CDR3aa: CASSLAALRSGGAFF
CDR3nt: TGTGCCAGCAGCTTAGCTGCTCTGCGGTCCGGGGGAGCTTTCTTT
d_gene: .
v_gene: TRBV7-9
j_gene: TRBJ1-1
abundance: few

CDR3aa: CASSPGGGPETQYF
CDR3nt: TGTGCCAGCAGCCCTGGGGGGGGGCCGGAGACCCAGTACTTC
d_gene: .
v_gene: TRBV11-2
j_gene: TRBJ2-5
abundance: .

CDR3aa: CASSLPFTGYTF
CDR3nt: TGTGCCAGCAGTTTACCTTTTACCGGCTACACCTTC
d_gene: .
v_gene: TRBV12-3/TRBV12-4
j_gene: TRBJ1-2
abundance: .

CDR3aa: CASSQLGGFYNEQFF
CDR3nt: TGTGCCAGCTCCCAGCTGGGGGGGTTTTACAATGAGCAGTTCTTC
d_gene: TRBD2
v_gene: TRBV18
j_gene: TRBJ2-1
abundance: .

CDR3aa: CASSGSGTGNGYTF
CDR3nt: TGCGCCAGCAGTGGCTCTGGGACAGGGAACGGCTACACCTTC
d_gene: TRBD1
v_gene: TRBV10-1
j_gene: TRBJ1-2
abundance: .

CDR3aa: CASSLGLEGYTF
CDR3nt: TGTGCCAGCAGCTTAGGACTTGAGGGCTACACCTTC
d_gene: .
v_gene: TRBV13
j_gene: TRBJ1-2
abundance: .

CDR3aa: CASSLGQFYGYTF
CDR3nt: TGTGCCAGCAGTCTTGGACAGTTCTATGGCTACACCTTC
d_gene: .
v_gene: TRBV25-1
j_gene: TRBJ1-2
abundance: .

CDR3aa: CSVEGLMNTEAFF
CDR3nt: TGCAGCGTTGAGGGACTCATGAACACTGAAGCTTTCTTT
d_gene: .
v_gene: TRBV29-1
j_gene: TRBJ1-1
abundance: .

CDR3aa: CASSIGQGVETQYF
CDR3nt: TGTGCCAGTAGTATAGGGCAGGGGGTGGAGACCCAGTACTTC
d_gene: TRBD1
v_gene: TRBV19
j_gene: TRBJ2-5
abundance: once

CDR3aa: CASSLGGKLYGYTF
CDR3nt: TGCGCCAGCAGCTTGGGTGGGAAGCTATATGGCTACACCTTC
d_gene: .
v_gene: TRBV5-1
j_gene: TRBJ1-2
abundance: .

CDR3aa: CASSPNGLTEAFF
CDR3nt: TGCGCCAGCAGCCCCAACGGACTGACTGAAGCTTTCTTT
d_gene: .
v_gene: TRBV5-1
j_gene: TRBJ1-1
abundance: .

CDR3aa: CASSQDRGVREKLFF
CDR3nt: TGCGCCAGCAGCCAAGATCGAGGGGTTAGAGAAAAACTGTTTTTT
d_gene: .
v_gene: TRBV4-1
j_gene: TRBJ1-4
abundance: .

CDR3aa: CATSSSGTSGESGELFF
CDR3nt: TGTGCCACCAGCAGCTCGGGGACTAGCGGGGAGAGCGGGGAGCTGTTTTTT
d_gene: TRBD2
v_gene: TRBV15
j_gene: TRBJ2-2
abundance: .

CDR3aa: CASGRDGAFYEQYF
CDR3nt: TGCGCCAGCGGCAGGGACGGCGCGTTCTACGAGCAGTACTTC
d_gene: .
v_gene: TRBV5-1
j_gene: TRBJ2-7
abundance: .

CDR3aa: CASSYGDTNSYEQYF
CDR3nt: TGTGCCAGCAGTTACGGGGACACTAACTCCTACGAGCAGTACTTC
d_gene: .
v_gene: TRBV6-5
j_gene: TRBJ2-7
abundance: once

CDR3aa: CASGFGVFAYEQYF
CDR3nt: TGTGCTAGTGGTTTTGGGGTCTTCGCCTACGAGCAGTACTTC
d_gene: .
v_gene: TRBV12-5
j_gene: TRBJ2-7
abundance: once

CDR3aa: CASSVPGLTGGTQYF
CDR3nt: TGTGCCAGCAGCGTCCCGGGGCTCACGGGAGGTACGCAGTATTTT
d_gene: TRBD2
v_gene: TRBV25-1
j_gene: TRBJ2-3
abundance: .

CDR3aa: CASGSGTNYGYTF
CDR3nt: TGTGCCAGCGGATCAGGGACTAACTATGGCTACACCTTC
d_gene: .
v_gene: TRBV19
j_gene: TRBJ1-2
abundance: .

CDR3aa: CASSSFRGPINTGELFF
CDR3nt: TGTGCCAGCAGCAGTTTCCGGGGCCCAATTAACACCGGGGAGCTGTTTTTT
d_gene: .
v_gene: TRBV6-2/TRBV6-3
j_gene: TRBJ2-2
abundance: .

CDR3aa: CASSQDRREQETQYF
CDR3nt: TGTGCCAGCAGCCAAGATCGCAGGGAACAAGAGACCCAGTACTTC
d_gene: .
v_gene: TRBV3-1/TRBV3-2
j_gene: TRBJ2-5
abundance: once

CDR3aa: CASSLVTRSYNEQFF
CDR3nt: TGTGCCAGCAGCTTAGTCACCCGCTCCTACAATGAGCAGTTCTTC
d_gene: .
v_gene: TRBV7-2
j_gene: TRBJ2-1
abundance: .

CDR3aa: CATEGNTDTQYF
CDR3nt: TGTGCCACGGAAGGGAACACAGATACGCAGTATTTT
d_gene: .
v_gene: TRBV6-5
j_gene: TRBJ2-3
abundance: .

CDR3aa: CAISVGGLAGTNEKLFF
CDR3nt: TGTGCCATCAGTGTGGGAGGGCTGGCAGGAACTAATGAAAAACTGTTTTTT
d_gene: .
v_gene: TRBV10-3
j_gene: TRBJ1-4
abundance: .

CDR3aa: CASSHTSGLYNEQFF
CDR3nt: TGTGCCAGCTCACACACTAGCGGTTTGTACAATGAGCAGTTCTTC
d_gene: TRBD2
v_gene: TRBV18
j_gene: TRBJ2-1
abundance: .

CDR3aa: CAWSGTRLGGYTF
CDR3nt: TGTGCCTGGAGTGGTACGCGGTTGGGTGGCTACACCTTC
d_gene: .
v_gene: TRBV30
j_gene: TRBJ1-2
abundance: .

CDR3aa: CASSFGTGAGNTIYF
CDR3nt: TGCGCCAGCAGTTTTGGGACAGGGGCTGGAAACACCATATATTTT
d_gene: TRBD1
v_gene: TRBV4-1
j_gene: TRBJ1-3
abundance: .

CDR3aa: CAISVGGPGYGYTF
CDR3nt: TGTGCCATCAGTGTAGGGGGGCCGGGCTATGGCTACACCTTC
d_gene: .
v_gene: TRBV10-3
j_gene: TRBJ1-2
abundance: .

CDR3aa: CASGLGSPLHF
CDR3nt: TGTGCTAGTGGTTTGGGGTCACCCCTCCACTTT
d_gene: .
v_gene: TRBV12-5
j_gene: TRBJ1-6
abundance: .

CDR3aa: CASNIVGDLDTQYF
CDR3nt: TGCGCCAGCAATATCGTCGGGGACCTTGATACGCAGTATTTT
d_gene: .
v_gene: TRBV5-1
j_gene: TRBJ2-3
abundance: .

CDR3aa: CASSLTELASPLHF
CDR3nt: TGTGCCAGCAGCTTAACAGAGCTAGCTTCACCCCTCCACTTT
d_gene: .
v_gene: TRBV7-2
j_gene: TRBJ1-6
abundance: .

CDR3aa: CASSAGTISPEVEAFF
CDR3nt: TGTGCCAGCAGTGCTGGGACAATTTCCCCCGAAGTTGAAGCTTTCTTT
d_gene: .
v_gene: TRBV6-1
j_gene: TRBJ1-1
abundance: .